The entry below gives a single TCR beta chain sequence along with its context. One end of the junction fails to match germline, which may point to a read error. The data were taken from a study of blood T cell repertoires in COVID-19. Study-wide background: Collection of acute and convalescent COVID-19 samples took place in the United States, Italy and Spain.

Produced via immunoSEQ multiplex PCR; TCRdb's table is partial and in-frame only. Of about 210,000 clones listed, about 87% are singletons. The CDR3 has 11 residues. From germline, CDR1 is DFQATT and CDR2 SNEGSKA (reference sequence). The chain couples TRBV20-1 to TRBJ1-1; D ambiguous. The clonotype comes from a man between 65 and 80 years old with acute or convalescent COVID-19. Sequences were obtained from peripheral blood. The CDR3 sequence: CSASSVGVANF. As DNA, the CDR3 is TGCAGTGCTAGTTCCGTTGGGGTAGCGAACTTT.